This record looks at one T cell receptor beta chain sequence and its context. CDR1 and CDR2 (germline): MNHEY, SMNVEV (reference sequence). The J segment lost 2 bases and the V segment lost 5 bases, leaving 6 bases of the junction unmatched. The CDR3 has 14 amino acids. Measured with immunoSEQ multiplex PCR; TCRdb has only the in-frame clones, and not every one. The sample contains under 300,000 clones, more than 85% of which appear only once. This study enrolled people aged about 18 to 90 from about two dozen US geographic areas. The data derive from a study of blood T cell repertoires in COVID-19. At the level of the study: COVID-19 samples from acute and convalescent phases originated in the United States, Italy and Spain.

Sequenced sample: PBMCs or T cells enriched from blood (not recorded which). The genes are TRBV27 and TRBJ2-7, with 7 bases identical to TRBD2. The clonotype comes from a man aged 40-49 years who had recovered from COVID-19. The CDR3 loop is CASSTLAGPYEQYF. Here the CDR3 DNA reads TGTGCCAGCAGTACCTTAGCGGGCCCCTACGAGCAGTACTTC.